In its sample, the clone carrying this T cell receptor (beta chain) was seen a few times. Antigen: not known. The entry originates in a study of early T cells in non-severe SARS-CoV-2 infection. Study at large: From unsorted whole blood, bulk RNA was sequenced, and the chains remained unpaired.

Unique molecular identifiers (one per individual cDNA molecule) were attached. Each CDR3 protein gets one entry after TCRdb re-called the 5' RACE reads with MiXCR. The table lists 70,000 to 85,000 distinct CDR3 sequences, about 12% of them singletons. The CDR3 spans 17 residues. The V and J ends lost 4 bases and 3 bases, in that order; junction bases with no gene match: 10. Germline V gives CDR1 SGHDN, CDR2 FVKESK. Whole-study findings and limits: In VDJdb matching, anti-spike CD8 responses were favored while private and CD4 specificities went missing.

The chain is built from TRBV14 and TRBJ1-1, with TRBD1 matching 11 bases. Sequencing used whole blood, obtained at baseline. This clonotype was obtained from an adult who was a healthcare worker with PCR-confirmed SARS-CoV-2 infection or an uninfected control (not recorded which). The donor label of this sample is uncertain. The DNA of the CDR3 is TGTGCCAGCAGCCGCAAAACTTGGACAGGGGGCCACACTGAAGCTTTCTTT. Protein product: CASSRKTWTGGHTEAFF.